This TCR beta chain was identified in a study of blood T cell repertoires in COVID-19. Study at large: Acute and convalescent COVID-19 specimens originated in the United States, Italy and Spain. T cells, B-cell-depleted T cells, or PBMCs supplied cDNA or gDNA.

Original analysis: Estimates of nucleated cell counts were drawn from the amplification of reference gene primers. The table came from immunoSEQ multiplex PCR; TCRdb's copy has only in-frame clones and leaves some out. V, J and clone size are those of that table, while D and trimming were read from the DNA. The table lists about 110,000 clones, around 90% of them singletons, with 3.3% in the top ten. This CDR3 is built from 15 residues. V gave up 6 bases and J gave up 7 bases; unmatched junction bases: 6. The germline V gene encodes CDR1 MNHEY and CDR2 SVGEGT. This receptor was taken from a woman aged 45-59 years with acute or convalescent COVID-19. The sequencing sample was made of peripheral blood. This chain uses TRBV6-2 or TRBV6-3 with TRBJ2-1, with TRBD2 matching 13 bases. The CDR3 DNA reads TGTGCCAGCAGCTGGGGACTAGCGGGACAAAATGAGCAGTTCTTC. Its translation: CASSWGLAGQNEQFF.